This note documents a single TCR beta chain sequence. After removal of 2 bases from V and 6 bases from J, the junction contained 4 bases not matched to a gene. Germline loops: CDR1 SGHRS, CDR2 YFSETQ. The CDR3 consists of 14 residues. Next came a second PCR, run for about 7 to 12 cycles, which used a sample-barcoded 5' primer along with a J-beta primer mix. Per sample, CDR3-containing paired-end reads numbered at least 2.5 million. TCRdb re-derived calls from the 5' RACE reads in MiXCR, one entry per CDR3 protein. The sample gives roughly 680,000 distinct CDR3 sequences, about 50% of which show up once; about 13% is in the top ten. This record comes from a study of blood T cells in healthy people across ages.

This clonotype originated in an elderly woman in good health. J is TRBJ1-2 and V is TRBV5-1; 10 bases agree with TRBD1. Specimen: blood. DNA of the CDR3: TGCGCCAGCAGCTTATCCGGGACAGGGGATGGCTACACCTTC. Its translation: CASSLSGTGDGYTF.